The clone carrying this T cell receptor (beta chain) was detected a few times. The CDR3 sequence is 8 residues long. The germline CDR1 and CDR2 sequences are SQVTM and ANQGSEA. V was cut by 7 bases and J by 11 bases, with 8 bases left in between. This specimen comes from a study of blood T cell repertoires in COVID-19. As for the study in general: The United States, Italy and Spain were the sources of the acute and convalescent COVID-19 samples.

Generated by immunoSEQ multiplex PCR, the TCRdb table keeps only in-frame clones and is missing some. The sample contains more than 200,000 clones, roughly 84% of which appear only once. The clonotype originates from a woman between 40 and 55 years old with active or convalescent COVID-19. Sequenced input: peripheral blood. The genes are TRBV29-1 and TRBJ1-1; D not certain. As DNA, the CDR3 is TGCAGCGGGGCGGGTGCTTTCTTT. It yields the protein CSGAGAFF. Full variable domain (rest looked up from reference TRBV29-1 and TRBJ1-1): SAVISQKPSRDICQRGTSLTIQCQVDSQVTMMFWYRQQPGQSLTLIATANQGSEATYESGFVIDKFPISRPNLTFSTLTVSNMSPEDSSIYLCSGAGAFFGQGTRLTVV.